The 12 T cell receptor beta chains in this list originate from one sample, sequenced in a study of T cell responses to AZD1222 COVID-19 vaccine. The data were produced by immunoSEQ multiplex PCR, yet TCRdb's version contains in-frame clones alone and is incomplete. The table has 110,000 or so clones, about nine tenths seen once. This sample comprised peripheral blood, obtained 28 days after the second AZD1222 dose. These receptors all stem from an adult who received the AZD1222 COVID-19 vaccine.

This CDR3 reads CASSVSGAGEQYF. The CDR3 DNA sequence: TGTGCCAGCAGCGTCTCAGGGGCGGGCGAGCAGTACTTC. The chain uses TRBV7-6 and TRBJ2-7; tentatively, D is TRBD1 (6 bases). V was pared by 5 bases and J by 6 bases, with 14 bases between. The length of the CDR3 is 13 residues. CDR1 and CDR2 from the germline V gene are SGHVS and FNYEAQ.

The chain joins TRBV19 to TRBJ2-2; D assignment may be TRBD1 or TRBD2 (5 bases each). Per the germline V gene, CDR1 is LNHDA and CDR2 is SQIVND (reference sequence). The CDR3 runs to 15 residues. V lost 3 bases to trimming and J lost 6 bases, with 14 bases between them. CDR3 sequence (DNA): TGTGCCAGTAGTATGAAGGAGAGGGGTTCCGGGGAGCTGTTTTTT. It is translated as CASSMKERGSGELFF.

The rearrangement joins TRBV18 to TRBJ1-4; TRBD1 agrees at 7 bases. The germline V gene encodes CDR1 KGHSH and CDR2 LQKENI. The V segment lost 0 bases and the J segment 8 bases; nucleotides outside the gene matches: 6. This CDR3 spans 15 amino acids. The CDR3: CASSPPDRRPEKLFF. Written as DNA, the CDR3 is TGTGCCAGCTCACCACCGGACAGGCGACCCGAAAAACTGTTTTTT.

This clone was detected only once. The V gene is TRBV3-1 (or the pseudogene TRBV3-2), the J gene TRBJ1-1; D remains ambiguous. Trimming stripped 5 bases from V and 2 bases from J, with 9 bases between. There are 13 residues in the CDR3. Germline assignment: CDR1 LGHDT and CDR2 YNNKEL (reference sequence). The CDR3 coding sequence is TGTGCCAGCAGCGCGGGAGGCAACACTGAAGCTTTCTTT. It translates to CASSAGGNTEAFF.

The chain has TRBV7-3 and TRBJ2-1; D remains ambiguous. V lost 0 bases to trimming and J lost 8 bases, with 8 bases between them. The CDR3 extends over 13 amino acids. Germline CDR1 is SGHTA and CDR2 is FQGTGA. This CDR3 is CASSLTPGDEQFF. Written as DNA, the CDR3 is TGTGCCAGCAGCTTAACCCCCGGAGATGAGCAGTTCTTC.

This rearrangement joins TRBV3-1 (or the pseudogene TRBV3-2) to TRBJ2-1; 8 bases agree with TRBD2. This CDR3 contains 15 residues. Germline V gene sequence: CDR1 LGHDT, CDR2 YNNKEL (reference sequence). V dropped 1 base and J dropped 9; count of bases not matched to a gene: 8. CDR3 sequence: CASSQGGGGIFEQFF. CDR3 DNA: TGTGCCAGCAGCCAAGGGGGCGGGGGGATCTTTGAGCAGTTCTTC.

This clone was found a few times. V and J are TRBV3-1 (or the pseudogene TRBV3-2) and TRBJ1-2; D might be TRBD1 (5 bases). CDR1 and CDR2 (germline): LGHDT, YNNKEL (reference sequence). V dropped 0 bases and J dropped 6 bases, with 11 bases sitting between them. The CDR3 is made up of 14 amino acids. CDR3 residues: CASSQDPRVNGYTF. The CDR3 bases are TGTGCCAGCAGCCAAGATCCCAGGGTTAATGGCTACACCTTC.

This clone has just one count. The chain uses TRBV6-2 or TRBV6-3 and TRBJ1-1; D is ambiguous. Trimming shortened V by 5 bases and J by 1 base, and 8 bases separated the two germline ends. This CDR3 has 13 residues. Per the germline V gene, CDR1 is MNHEY and CDR2 is SVGEGT. The CDR3 sequence is CASSAQENTEAFF. For the CDR3, the DNA is TGTGCCAGCAGTGCTCAGGAGAACACTGAAGCTTTCTTT.

This clone was observed a few times. This sample also contains other DNA sequences that code for the same CDR3. CDR3 DNA sequence: TGTGCCAGCTCACCGGACAGGGACTATGGCTACACCTTC. Translation gives CASSPDRDYGYTF. The gene calls are TRBV18 and TRBJ1-2, with TRBD1 matching 8 bases. Unmatched junction bases numbered 0, after V lost 3 bases and J lost 3 bases. This CDR3 contains 13 residues. Germline V gene lookup returns CDR1 KGHSH and CDR2 LQKENI.

This clone was detected once. The genes are TRBV11-2 and TRBJ2-3; 10 bases align to TRBD1. Germline lookup yields CDR1 SGHAT and CDR2 FQNNGV. The trim removed 0 bases at V and 5 bases at J, leaving 5 bases unmatched. This CDR3 is 16 amino acids long. CDR3 coding DNA: TGTGCCAGCAGCTTAGAGTGGACAGGGGGAGGAGATACGCAGTATTTT. Protein product: CASSLEWTGGGDTQYF.

This chain joins TRBV6-1 and TRBJ1-5; D unresolved. Germline CDR1 reads MNHNS; CDR2 reads SASEGT. The CDR3 contains 14 residues. V was pared by 2 bases and J by 5 bases, with 10 bases between. The CDR3 protein is CASSESGWHQPQHF. CDR3 nucleotide sequence: TGTGCCAGCAGTGAATCGGGGTGGCATCAGCCCCAGCATTTT.

This rearrangement joins TRBV5-4 to TRBJ1-1; 7 nucleotides align to TRBD1. V shed 10 bases, J shed 5 bases, and the junction held 14 bases outside the gene matches. The CDR3 sequence is 14 residues long. Germline CDR1 and CDR2: SGHNT and YYREEE (reference sequence). CDR3 amino acids: CAVRDSDMRTEAFF. CDR3 bases: TGTGCCGTCCGGGACAGCGATATGAGGACTGAAGCTTTCTTT. Variable domain in full (rest from reference TRBV5-4 and TRBJ1-1): ETGVTQSPTHLIKTRGQQVTLRCSSQSGHNTVSWYQQALGQGPQFIFQYYREEENGRGNFPPRFSGLQFPNYSSELNVNALELDDSALYLCAVRDSDMRTEAFFGQGTRLTVV.